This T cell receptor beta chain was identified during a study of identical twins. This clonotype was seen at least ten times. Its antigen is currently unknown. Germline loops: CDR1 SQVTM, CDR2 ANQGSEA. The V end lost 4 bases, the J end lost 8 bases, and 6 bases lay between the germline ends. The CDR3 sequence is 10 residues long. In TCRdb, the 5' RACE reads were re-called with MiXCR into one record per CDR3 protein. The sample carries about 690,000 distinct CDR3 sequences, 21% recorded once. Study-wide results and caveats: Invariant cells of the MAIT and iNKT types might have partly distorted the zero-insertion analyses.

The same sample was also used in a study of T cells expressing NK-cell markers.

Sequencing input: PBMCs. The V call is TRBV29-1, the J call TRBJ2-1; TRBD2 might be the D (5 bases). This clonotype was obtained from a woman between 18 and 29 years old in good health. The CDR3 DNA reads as TGCAGCGTTGTGAGGGATGAGCAGTTCTTC. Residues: CSVVRDEQFF.